This T cell receptor (beta chain) emerged from a study of T cell repertoires in ileal Crohn's disease. Study in general: Surgery for a complication: stricturing in about 61%, penetrating in about 40%. Postoperative therapy was given to about half: about ten thiopurines, some 18 anti-TNF agents. Study results and caveats: Endoscopic recurrence occurred in every patient whose clonality exceeded 26.8%. Active smokers at surgery had more clonal expansions than non-smokers.

The time point was: neoterminal ileum biopsy at postoperative endoscopy, about 6 months after surgery. Concerning this clone: Its specificity is unknown.

Germline values: CDR1 WSHSY, CDR2 SAAADI. CDR3 length equals 13 residues. Trimming removed 6 bases from V and 4 bases from J, with 9 bases in between. Only in-frame clones appear in the TCRdb table, and some are missing; sequencing was by immunoSEQ multiplex PCR. This table holds around 9,200 clones, 79% found once. The chain carries TRBV10-2 and TRBJ2-2; a possible D gene is TRBD1 (6 bases). This clonotype was obtained from an adult with Crohn's disease. The sample consisted of ileal tissue. CDR3 sequence reads: CASRDRVTGELFF. In DNA form, the CDR3 reads TGCGCCAGCAGGGACAGAGTCACCGGGGAGCTGTTTTTT.